This passage covers 2 T cell receptor beta chains from one sample sequenced in a study of T cell responses to AZD1222 COVID-19 vaccine. TCRdb keeps only in-frame clones here, not all; method: immunoSEQ multiplex PCR. This repertoire shows 150,000 to 180,000 clones, around nine tenths found once; its top ten account for around 18%. This specimen consisted of peripheral blood, obtained on day 0 of AZD1222 vaccination. The origin of the receptors is an adult in good health.

The chain carries TRBV30 and TRBJ1-4; TRBD1 might be the D (6 bases). Germline CDR1 is GTSNPN and CDR2 is SVGIG (reference sequence). Trimming removed 5 bases from V and 5 bases from J, with 12 bases in between. The CDR3 is made up of 13 amino acids. CDR3 in DNA: TGTGCCTGGTGGGGGGGCGGCAATGAAAAACTGTTTTTT. Its protein is CAWWGGGNEKLFF.

This clone occurred once. The chain is built from TRBV14 and TRBJ1-6; 9 bases align to TRBD1. The germline V gene encodes CDR1 SGHDN and CDR2 FVKESK. This CDR3 region has 16 residues. V dropped 4 bases and J dropped 3; count of bases not matched to a gene: 4. The DNA for the CDR3 is TGTGCCAGCAGCCCTAAGGACAGGGGCTATAATTCACCCCTCCACTTT. Its translation is CASSPKDRGYNSPLHF.